Below, 3 T cell receptor beta chains from the same sample are listed, as sequenced in a study of cytomegalovirus exposure and HLA in healthy donors. PCR employed 60 Vbeta and 13 Jbeta primers. TCRdb's table, derived via immunoSEQ multiplex PCR, lists solely in-frame clones and lacks some. Of fewer than 100,000 clones listed, approximately 80% are singletons. Material for sequencing was PBMCs. These receptors all come from a female donor in good health and CMV-seronegative.

The gene calls are TRBV7-2 and TRBJ2-3, with 9 bases aligning to TRBD1. The CDR3 totals 13 residues. Unmatched junction bases numbered 2, after V lost 8 bases and J lost 2 bases. CDR1 is SGHTA, CDR2 FQGNSA, per germline. The chain's CDR3 is CASGQGYTDTQYF. CDR3 coding DNA: TGTGCCAGCGGACAGGGGTACACAGATACGCAGTATTTT.

This chain uses TRBV28 with TRBJ1-1; D not resolved. The CDR3 consists of 12 residues. Germline values: CDR1 MDHEN, CDR2 SYDVKM. The ends were cut back, 6 bases at V and 7 bases at J, with 12 bases in the middle. As DNA, the CDR3 is TGTGCCAGCAGGTACCTCGGAGATGAAGCTTTCTTT. It yields the protein CASRYLGDEAFF.

The J gene is TRBJ2-5, the V gene TRBV28; 7 bases are a match to TRBD2. This CDR3 spans 14 amino acids. CDR1 and CDR2 (germline): MDHEN, SYDVKM. The ends lost 2 bases at V and 4 bases at J; junction bases unmatched: 4. CDR3 region: CASSLAGVRETQYF. DNA for the CDR3: TGTGCCAGCAGTTTAGCGGGAGTTCGAGAGACCCAGTACTTC.